One and the same sample provided the 27 T cell receptor beta chains below, sequenced in a study of cytomegalovirus exposure and HLA in healthy donors. Primers: 60 Vbeta forward and 13 Jbeta reverse. Clones were sequenced by immunoSEQ multiplex PCR, and TCRdb holds only the in-frame ones, with some missing. The sample has 110,000 to 150,000 clones, 60% to 80% seen once. Sequenced: PBMCs. The receptors here all came from a woman aged 25 to 45 in good health and CMV-seronegative.

This clone was observed once. This rearrangement joins TRBV5-1 to TRBJ2-5, with 11 bases that match TRBD2. Germline CDR1 is SGHRS and CDR2 is YFSETQ. The CDR3 has 17 residues. Trimming removed 0 bases from V and 2 bases from J; junction bases left unmatched: 6. CDR3 bases: TGCGCCAGCAGCTTGGATCGACTAGCGGGGCCACAAGAGACCCAGTACTTC. Translating gives CASSLDRLAGPQETQYF.

In its sample, this clone was seen a few times. DNA of the CDR3: TGTGCCAGCAGTGAAGCAGGGGACTGGGGCATTCAGTACTTC. It is translated as CASSEAGDWGIQYF. V is TRBV6-1 and J is TRBJ2-4, with D perhaps matching TRBD2 (6 bases). Germline assignment: CDR1 MNHNS and CDR2 SASEGT. CDR3 size: 14 residues. Trimming cost V 0 bases and J 9 bases, with 12 bases left between them.

J is TRBJ1-2 and V is TRBV5-5; tentatively, D is TRBD1 (5 bases). The CDR3 has 13 amino acids. Per germline, CDR1 SGHKS and CDR2 YYEKEE (reference sequence). V was clipped by 0 bases and J by 2 bases, with 5 bases between them. The DNA for the CDR3 is TGTGCCAGCAGCTTGGGGGGCAACTATGGCTACACCTTC. It yields the protein CASSLGGNYGYTF.

This chain uses TRBV5-1 with TRBJ1-1; D is possibly TRBD1 (5 bases). The CDR3 spans 16 residues. The germline CDR1 and CDR2 sequences are SGHRS and YFSETQ. The ends were cut back, 3 bases at V and 1 base at J, with 16 bases in the middle. CDR3 DNA sequence: TGCGCCAGCAGCTACACACCAGACAGTAGGAACACTGAAGCTTTCTTT. Protein: CASSYTPDSRNTEAFF.

The chain recombines TRBV28 with TRBJ1-2, with TRBD1 matching 7 bases. V shed 3 bases and J 5 bases; nucleotides not matched to a gene: 6. The CDR3 is made up of 14 amino acids. CDR1 is MDHEN, CDR2 SYDVKM, per germline. The CDR3 sequence is CASSFTGAAYGYTF. The CDR3, as DNA: TGTGCCAGCAGTTTCACAGGGGCCGCTTATGGCTACACCTTC.

The chain has TRBV27 and TRBJ2-3, with D unclear. Trimming shortened V by 3 bases and J by 0 bases, and 10 bases separated the two germline ends. The CDR3 extends over 15 amino acids. Germline CDR1 reads MNHEY; CDR2 reads SMNVEV (reference sequence). In nucleotides, the CDR3 is TGTGCCAGCAGTTTGTCGAGCACTAGCACAGATACGCAGTATTTT. Protein sequence: CASSLSSTSTDTQYF.

The chain has TRBV11-2 and TRBJ2-7, with D perhaps matching TRBD1 (6 bases). CDR1 and CDR2 from the germline V gene are SGHAT and FQNNGV. The CDR3 totals 14 residues. V was pared by 4 bases and J by 2 bases, with 12 bases between. The CDR3 protein is CASSSYEGAYEQYF. CDR3 bases: TGTGCCAGCAGCTCCTATGAGGGGGCCTACGAGCAGTACTTC. Full variable domain (remainder filled in from reference TRBV11-2 and TRBJ2-7): EAGVAQSPRYKIIEKRQSVAFWCNPISGHATLYWYQQILGQGPKLLIQFQNNGVVDDSQLPKDRFSAERLKGVDSTLKIQPAKLEDSAVYLCASSSYEGAYEQYFGPGTRLTVT.

V and J are TRBV9 and TRBJ2-3, with 15 bases matching TRBD2. The CDR3 is 19 residues long. The germline V gene encodes CDR1 SGDLS and CDR2 YYNGEE. J was trimmed by 6 bases and V by 3 bases; bases with no gene match: 14. Written as DNA, the CDR3 is TGTGCCAGCAGCGCTCTCGGACTAGCGGGGGGGCTAGCGGCGGATACGCAGTATTTT. As protein: CASSALGLAGGLAADTQYF.

V is TRBV15 and J is TRBJ1-1, with D unclear. The CDR3 sequence is 13 residues long. V was trimmed by 3 bases and J by 1 base, leaving 6 bases between them. Germline CDR1 and CDR2: LNHNV and YYDKDF (reference sequence). DNA of the CDR3: TGTGCCACCAGCAGGCGACAGAACACTGAAGCTTTCTTT. This encodes CATSRRQNTEAFF.

The chain couples TRBV18 to TRBJ2-7; maybe TRBD1 (5 bases). Germline V gene lookup returns CDR1 KGHSH and CDR2 LQKENI. The CDR3 runs 13 residues. V was pared by 3 bases and J by 6 bases, with 12 bases between. The CDR3 region has the DNA TGTGCCAGCTCACCGGGGCGGTTGCGCGAGCAGTACTTC. Encoded protein: CASSPGRLREQYF.

V gene TRBV10-2 combines with J gene TRBJ1-2; 7 nucleotides line up with TRBD1. The junction had 6 bases not matched to a gene; V was cut back by 3 bases and J by 8 bases. The germline gives CDR1 WSHSY, CDR2 SAAADI. The CDR3 contains 13 residues. CDR3 in amino acids: CASSDEGAGGYTF. CDR3 nucleotides: TGCGCCAGCAGTGACGAGGGGGCTGGAGGCTACACCTTC.

The rearrangement joins TRBV2 to TRBJ1-1, with D maybe TRBD1 (6 bases). V shed 6 bases and J shed 9 bases, with 11 bases lying between them. The CDR3 totals 11 residues. CDR1 SNHLY and CDR2 FYNNEI come from the germline V gene. Here the CDR3 reads CASRDWDKAFF. The CDR3 bases are TGTGCCAGCAGGGACTGGGACAAAGCTTTCTTT. Full variable domain (remainder filled in from reference TRBV2 and TRBJ1-1): EPEVTQTPSHQVTQMGQEVILRCVPISNHLYFYWYRQILGQKVEFLVSFYNNEISEKSEIFDDQFSVERPDGSNFTLKIRSTKLEDSAMYFCASRDWDKAFFGQGTRLTVV.

This chain uses TRBV27 with TRBJ1-5, with 8 bases aligning to TRBD1. Germline lookup yields CDR1 MNHEY and CDR2 SMNVEV (reference sequence). The CDR3 is 16 amino acids. V gave up 2 bases and J gave up 4 bases; unmatched junction bases: 7. The CDR3 DNA reads TGTGCCAGCAGTTTAAAGCCCTACAGGGGGAATCAGCCCCAGCATTTT. This gives the protein CASSLKPYRGNQPQHF.

The rearrangement links TRBV6-5 to TRBJ1-1, with 9 bases aligning to TRBD1. The J segment lost 3 bases and the V segment lost 6 bases, leaving 5 bases of the junction unmatched. This CDR3 is built from 14 residues. CDR1 is MNHEY, CDR2 SVGAGI, per germline. The CDR3 protein is CASSRQGVYTEAFF. The CDR3 nucleotides read TGTGCCAGCAGCCGACAGGGGGTCTACACTGAAGCTTTCTTT.

This clone has just a few counts. A junction end diverges from the germline sequence, so it may reflect a read error. This chain joins TRBV23-1 and TRBJ1-1; tentatively, D is TRBD1 (5 bases). TRBV23-1 is annotated as an ORF whose role is uncertain. This CDR3 is 12 amino acids long. In DNA form, the CDR3 reads TGCGCCAGCAGTCCCCGGAGGGGACTGGGCCCTTTT. Its protein product is CASSPRRGLGPF.

This chain joins TRBV7-3 and TRBJ1-3, with 7 bases matching TRBD1. The CDR3 spans 13 residues. Germline V gives CDR1 SGHTA, CDR2 FQGTGA. The ends lost 6 bases at V and 4 bases at J; junction bases unmatched: 3. Here the CDR3 reads CASSLGGGNTIYF. CDR3 bases: TGTGCCAGCAGTCTAGGGGGCGGAAACACCATATATTTT.

J is TRBJ2-7 and V is TRBV7-6, with 11 bases fitting TRBD1. With V trimmed by 6 bases and J by 3 bases, 10 bases remained unmatched. The CDR3 runs 16 residues. Germline CDR1 is SGHVS and CDR2 is FNYEAQ. CDR3 residues: CASSLGTGGNFYEQYF. In DNA, the CDR3 is TGTGCCAGCAGTCTGGGGACAGGGGGTAACTTCTACGAGCAGTACTTC.

This sequence joins TRBV6-1 and TRBJ2-7, with TRBD1 identical over 7 bases. The V gene end was trimmed by 7 bases and the J gene end by 3 bases; junction bases not matched to a gene: 12. CDR3 length: 15 residues. CDR1 is MNHNS and CDR2 is SASEGT in the germline V gene. CDR3 in amino acids: CASTRTGTAIYEQYF. CDR3 in DNA: TGTGCCAGCACCCGAACCGGGACAGCGATCTACGAGCAGTACTTC.

This clone has just a few counts. In the same sample, other DNA sequences code for this CDR3. This chain uses TRBV2 with TRBJ2-5; 13 bases align to TRBD2. The germline V gene has CDR1 SNHLY and CDR2 FYNNEI. J was trimmed by 2 bases and V by 5 bases; bases with no gene match: 5. This CDR3 contains 16 residues. CDR3 sequence: CASSPGLAGEQETQYF. CDR3 coding DNA: TGTGCCAGCAGTCCCGGACTAGCGGGGGAACAAGAGACCCAGTACTTC. The entire variable domain, with the rest obtained from reference TRBV2 and TRBJ2-5, is as follows: EPEVTQTPSHQVTQMGQEVILRCVPISNHLYFYWYRQILGQKVEFLVSFYNNEISEKSEIFDDQFSVERPDGSNFTLKIRSTKLEDSAMYFCASSPGLAGEQETQYFGPGTRLLVL.

Only a few counts were recorded for this clone. The rearrangement uses TRBV19 and TRBJ1-2, with D perhaps TRBD1 (5 bases). This CDR3 contains 13 residues. Trimming pared 8 bases from V and 2 bases from J, leaving 12 bases between. The germline V gene has CDR1 LNHDA and CDR2 SQIVND (reference sequence). The CDR3 region has the DNA TGTGCCAGTCCCAGGGAGGAAAACTATGGCTACACCTTC. Its translation is CASPREENYGYTF.

This clone was counted between two and nine times. The rearrangement uses TRBV6-1 and TRBJ1-1; no reliable D call. V was clipped by 4 bases and J by 8 bases, with 5 bases between them. CDR1 is MNHNS and CDR2 is SASEGT in the germline V gene. This CDR3 spans 10 amino acids. The CDR3 loop reads CASSGLEAFF. The CDR3 coding sequence is TGTGCCAGCAGTGGGCTCGAAGCTTTCTTT.

This rearrangement joins TRBV10-1 to TRBJ1-2; D might be TRBD1 (5 bases). V gave up 0 bases and J gave up 6 bases, with 26 bases separating them. Germline V gene data show CDR1 as WNHNN and CDR2 as SYGVQD (reference sequence). The CDR3 totals 19 residues. In DNA, the CDR3 is TGCGCCAGCAGTGAGTCGGGGGACGGGCTAGGGACGTGGGGGGATGGCTACACCTTC. Protein: CASSESGDGLGTWGDGYTF.

The chain is built from TRBV27 and TRBJ1-1, with 8 bases lining up with TRBD1. Germline CDR1 and CDR2: MNHEY and SMNVEV (reference sequence). The CDR3 spans 14 residues. The J segment lost 7 bases and the V segment lost 3 bases, leaving 7 bases of the junction unmatched. CDR3 bases: TGTGCCAGCAGTTTTCGGACAGGGACTAATGAAGCTTTCTTT. This translates into CASSFRTGTNEAFF.

The DNA of the CDR3 is TGTGCCAGCTCACAGGGACAGGGAGATGGCTACACCTTC. This codes for CASSQGQGDGYTF. This chain connects TRBV18 to TRBJ1-2; 9 nucleotides align to TRBD1. Germline values: CDR1 KGHSH, CDR2 LQKENI. The CDR3 consists of 13 residues. Germline trimming cut 4 bases from V and 6 bases from J; bases unmatched to any gene: 3.

The rearrangement joins TRBV5-5 to TRBJ1-5, with TRBD1 as a possible D gene (5 bases). This CDR3 has 18 amino acids. The ends were cut back, 2 bases at V and 2 bases at J, with 20 bases in the middle. Germline assignment: CDR1 SGHKS and CDR2 YYEKEE (reference sequence). Written as DNA, the CDR3 is TGTGCCAGCAGCTTTGACAGCGAACCCTGGGGGGGCAATCAGCCCCAGCATTTT. It specifies CASSFDSEPWGGNQPQHF.

This chain joins TRBV2 and TRBJ2-7; 11 positions match TRBD2. Unmatched junction bases numbered 6, after V lost 5 bases and J lost 3 bases. The CDR3 has 15 amino acids. Looked up from germline, CDR1 is SNHLY and CDR2 is FYNNEI. The CDR3 DNA follows: TGTGCCAGCAGTAGTACGGGACTAGCGGACTACGAGCAGTACTTC. This translates into CASSSTGLADYEQYF. The full variable domain, its missing parts supplied by reference TRBV2 and TRBJ2-7, is EPEVTQTPSHQVTQMGQEVILRCVPISNHLYFYWYRQILGQKVEFLVSFYNNEISEKSEIFDDQFSVERPDGSNFTLKIRSTKLEDSAMYFCASSSTGLADYEQYFGPGTRLTVT.

This chain uses TRBV19 with TRBJ1-2, with TRBD1 matching 10 bases. The CDR3 sequence is 13 residues long. The germline CDR1 and CDR2 sequences are LNHDA and SQIVND (reference sequence). The V gene end was trimmed by 9 bases and the J gene end by 8 bases; junction bases not matched to a gene: 9. The CDR3: CASARQGAEGYTF. In DNA, the CDR3 is TGTGCCAGCGCGAGACAGGGGGCTGAGGGCTACACCTTC.